This T cell receptor (beta chain) was sequenced during a study of blood T cell repertoires in COVID-19 (dated by TCRdb to about 2020). The study in broad terms: Collaborator samples came from the United States, Italy and Spain and covered acute and convalescent phases of COVID-19. The material from the prospective study consisted of cDNA or gDNA derived from T cells, B-cell-depleted T cells, or PBMCs. The dataset comprised deeply sampled blood TCRbeta repertoires from subjects exposed to, actively infected with, or recovered from COVID-19. The repertoires were made available in a free public database intended to serve as a resource for research on the immune response to SARS-CoV-2. The samples were drawn from two sources: the first 160 participants of the ongoing ImmuneRACE study, and 950 to 1,500 subjects contributed by 6 global collaborators. Sample metadata almost always included a de-identified subject ID, COVID-19 status, age in years and sex. Where available, HLA class I and class II types were obtained from metadata supplied by the sample provider rather than from assay-based typing.

Cut back by 1 base and 0 bases, the V and J ends lie 7 bases apart. The CDR3 contains 15 residues, cysteine and phenylalanine counted. Only the CDR3 region is kept as DNA, spanning 45 bases read in frame from base 1. CDR1 and CDR2, per the germline V gene, are SGHTA and FQGNSA. Participants in the prospective study were aged roughly 18 to 89 years, lived in some 24 United States geographic areas, and enrolled through a virtual design. In the prospective study, participants were assigned to cohorts based on the clinical history participants reported in a screening survey and a study questionnaire. Recovered participants in ImmuneRACE Cohort 3 were defined as having two consecutive negative NP/OP PCR tests, clearance from a healthcare professional, or resolution of symptoms. Mobile phlebotomists in the prospective study collected whole blood, serum and a nasopharyngeal or oropharyngeal swab from every participant. Additional blood draws and questionnaires over an approximately two-month period could optionally be provided by prospective study participants. Before DNA extraction, prospective study blood samples were shipped either frozen or at room temperature.

On the study overall, not on this receptor specifically: The quantity of clinical and demographic metadata differed by source and by participant and was supplied without curation.

TCRbeta CDR3 regions were amplified from genomic DNA by means of the immunoSEQ Assay, a bias-controlled multiplex PCR. The study's own analysis went as follows. The number of nucleated cells in each sample was estimated from the amplification of reference gene primers within the assay. To quantify the absolute abundance of each unique TCRbeta CDR3 rearrangement, sequence reads were collapsed and filtered. Productive Simpson clonality was computed per sample as the square root of Simpson's diversity index over productive rearrangements. TCRdb's version of the immuneACCESS table is confined to in-frame rearrangements and falls short of the full clone set. An unresolved V gene accounts for under half of the shortfall where checked; the remainder is of unknown origin. V, J and clone size were drawn from that table, and D and trimming were deduced from the DNA. The sample records around 140,000 clones, about nine tenths of which are singletons. Clones ranked in the top ten supply about 4.1% of the sample.

About this clone itself: Its recognized antigen is unknown. No much larger clone exists at a distance of one base, and base qualities are not known.

The clonotype originates from a middle-aged man who had recovered from COVID-19. The V gene is TRBV7-2 and the J gene is TRBJ1-3; possibly the D gene is TRBD1, per 5 matching bases. The sequenced material came from PBMCs or T cells enriched from blood (not recorded which). The DNA sequence is TGTGCCAGCAGCTTAGACAGGAGCTCTGGAAACACCATATATTTT. It translates to CASSLDRSSGNTIYF.